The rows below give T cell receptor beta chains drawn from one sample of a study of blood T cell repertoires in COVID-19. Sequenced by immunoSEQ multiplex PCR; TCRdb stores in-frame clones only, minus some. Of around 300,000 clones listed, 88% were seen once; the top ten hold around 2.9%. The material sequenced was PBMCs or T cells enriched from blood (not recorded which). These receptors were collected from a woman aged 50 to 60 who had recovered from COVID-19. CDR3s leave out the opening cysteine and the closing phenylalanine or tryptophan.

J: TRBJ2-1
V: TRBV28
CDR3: ASSLWDRGTSGSPNEQF

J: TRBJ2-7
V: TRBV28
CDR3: ASNQAGRGYEQY

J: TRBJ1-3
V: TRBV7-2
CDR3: ASSPGQGNTIY

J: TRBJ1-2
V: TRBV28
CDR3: ASSLSRLDYGYT

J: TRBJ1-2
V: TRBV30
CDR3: AWTGQGGGYT

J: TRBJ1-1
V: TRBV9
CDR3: ASSVQGSTEAF

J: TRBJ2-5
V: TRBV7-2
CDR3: ASSLVGGARIETQY

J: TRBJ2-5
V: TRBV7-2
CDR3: ASSLGDRVGETQY

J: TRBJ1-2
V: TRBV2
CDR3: ASSVGQGNFGYT

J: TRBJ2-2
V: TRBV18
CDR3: ASSRELAGMSSGELF

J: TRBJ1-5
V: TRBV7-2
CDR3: ASSSSPVGGQPQH

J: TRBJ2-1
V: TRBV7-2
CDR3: ASSLYVESGYNEQF

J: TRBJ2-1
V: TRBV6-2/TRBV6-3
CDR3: ASSSAGGGNEQF

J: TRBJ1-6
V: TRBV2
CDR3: ASSESGTGNSPLH

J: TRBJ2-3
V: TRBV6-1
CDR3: ASSEMSSGKGRQY

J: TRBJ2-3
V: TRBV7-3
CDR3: ASSFSGDTQY

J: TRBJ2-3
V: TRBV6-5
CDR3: ASSYSPGTGVDTQY

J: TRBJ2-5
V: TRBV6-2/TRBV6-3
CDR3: ASSQWTKRETQY

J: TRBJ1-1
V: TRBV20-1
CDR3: SASEGTENTEAF

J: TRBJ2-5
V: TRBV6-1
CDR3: ASSEASGGGETQY

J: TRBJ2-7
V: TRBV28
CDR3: ASSTPGLAGGGTYEQY

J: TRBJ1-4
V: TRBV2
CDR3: ASRGARDRATNEKLF

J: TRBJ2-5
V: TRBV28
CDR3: ASSNEETQY

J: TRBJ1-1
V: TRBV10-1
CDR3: ASRGQINTEAF

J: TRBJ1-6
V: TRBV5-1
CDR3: ASSLVPESGSPLH

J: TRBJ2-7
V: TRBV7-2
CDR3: ASSLGQSLGEQY

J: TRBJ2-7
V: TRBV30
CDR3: AWSMLSYEQY

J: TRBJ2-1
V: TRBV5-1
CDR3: ASSFSGRATYNEQF

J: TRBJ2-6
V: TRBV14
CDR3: ASSQDPGDPGGGANVLT

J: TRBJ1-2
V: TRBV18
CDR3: ASSPDRGRAGYT

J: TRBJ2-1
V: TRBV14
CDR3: ASSQDGARTPPYNEQF

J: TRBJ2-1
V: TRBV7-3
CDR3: ASSNLAGGAAEQF

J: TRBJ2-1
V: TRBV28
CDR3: ASSVQWNEQF

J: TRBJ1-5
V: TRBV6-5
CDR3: ASKVTPNQPQH

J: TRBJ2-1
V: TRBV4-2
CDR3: ASSQLAGVGNEQF

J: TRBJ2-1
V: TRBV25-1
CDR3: ASSGAGGPFEQF

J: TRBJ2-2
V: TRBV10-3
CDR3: AIRGGGLMTGELF

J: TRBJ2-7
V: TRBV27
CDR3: ASSFFRGANSYEQY

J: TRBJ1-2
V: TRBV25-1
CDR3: ASSEIPYGYT

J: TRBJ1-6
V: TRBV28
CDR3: ASSWTGDYSPLH

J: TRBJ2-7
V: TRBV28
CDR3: ASSQAGTPEQY

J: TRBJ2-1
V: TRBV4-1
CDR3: ASSQPGLAGMAYEQF

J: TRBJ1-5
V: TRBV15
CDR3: ATTSQGALNNQPQH

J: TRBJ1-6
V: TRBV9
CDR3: ASSVARTGDSNSPLH

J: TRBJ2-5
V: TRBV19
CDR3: ASNTTDRDQETQY

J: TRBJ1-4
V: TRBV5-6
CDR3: ASSLTYRDRVEKLF

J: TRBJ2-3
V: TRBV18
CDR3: ASSPIRTSTDTQY

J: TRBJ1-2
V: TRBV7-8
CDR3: ASSHDPKGGIRYT

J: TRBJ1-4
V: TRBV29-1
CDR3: SVGDRGANEKLF

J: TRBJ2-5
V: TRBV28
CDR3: ASSFEGVETQY